The clone carrying this TCR beta chain was seen a single time. The sample comes from a study of blood T cell repertoires in COVID-19. As for the study in general: Nucleic acid was either cDNA or gDNA, and it came from T cells, B-cell-depleted T cells, or PBMCs.

Among Cohort 3 donors, those recovered had two negative PCRs, clearance, or symptom resolution. This CDR3 has 16 amino acids. CDR1 and CDR2 (germline): KGHSH, LQKENI. Trimming cost V 6 bases and J 2 bases; bases outside gene matches: 9. Data came from immunoSEQ multiplex PCR; TCRdb stores just in-frame clones and leaves some out. The data hold fewer than 400,000 clones, with 80% to 95% observed a single time. The receptor was isolated from a woman aged 25 to 39 who had recovered from COVID-19. The V and J genes are TRBV18 and TRBJ2-7; 11 bases match TRBD2. Sequenced: PBMCs or T cells enriched from blood (not recorded which). The CDR3 spells CASSYPTSGGTYEQYF. Here the CDR3 DNA reads TGTGCCAGCTCCTACCCCACTAGCGGGGGAACCTACGAGCAGTACTTC.